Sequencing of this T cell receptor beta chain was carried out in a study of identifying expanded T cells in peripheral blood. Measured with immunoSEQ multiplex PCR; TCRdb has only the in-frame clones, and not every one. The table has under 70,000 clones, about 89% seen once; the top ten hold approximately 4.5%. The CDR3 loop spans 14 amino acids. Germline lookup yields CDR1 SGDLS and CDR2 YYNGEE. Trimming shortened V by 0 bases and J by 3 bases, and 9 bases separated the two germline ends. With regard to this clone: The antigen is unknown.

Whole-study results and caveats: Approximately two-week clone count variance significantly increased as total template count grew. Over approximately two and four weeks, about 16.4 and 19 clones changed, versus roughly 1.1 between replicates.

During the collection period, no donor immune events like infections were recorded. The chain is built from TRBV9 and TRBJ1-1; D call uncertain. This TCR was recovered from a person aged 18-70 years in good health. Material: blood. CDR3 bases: TGTGCCAGCAGCGTAGCAACCGAATACACTGAAGCTTTCTTT. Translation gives CASSVATEYTEAFF.